This TCR beta chain was captured in a study of blood T cell repertoires in COVID-19. In the study overall: Samples representing acute and convalescent COVID-19 were sourced from the United States, Italy and Spain. PBMCs, B-cell-depleted T cells, or T cells provided the cDNA or gDNA that made up the material.

As processed by the authors: Reference gene primer amplification gave nucleated cell count estimates. Only in-frame clones appear in the TCRdb table, and some are missing; sequencing was by immunoSEQ multiplex PCR. That table furnishes V, J and clone size, whereas the DNA furnished D and trimming. Of tens of thousands of clones listed, 85% are singletons. This CDR3 has 15 residues. Germline V gene data show CDR1 as SGHDT and CDR2 as YYEEEE. V was cut by 1 base and J by 5 bases, with 13 bases left in between. What was sequenced was peripheral blood. This sequence was found in a woman in her 70s in a cohort sampled during active COVID-19. The chain joins TRBV5-6 to TRBJ2-1; no clear D gene. For the CDR3, the DNA is TGTGCCAGCAGCTTGCTGTTCCTAAATGACAATGAGCAGTTCTTC. Its translation is CASSLLFLNDNEQFF.